Here is one T cell receptor beta chain with its context. This record comes from a study of blood T cell repertoires in COVID-19. At the level of the study: The study drew acute and convalescent COVID-19 samples from the United States, Italy and Spain.

This CDR3 spans 17 amino acids. Germline V gives CDR1 MGHRA, CDR2 YSYEKL. Losses at the gene ends were 7 bases for V and 4 bases for J; bases not matched to a gene: 14. Sequencing was performed with immunoSEQ multiplex PCR; in TCRdb, only in-frame clones are kept and a portion is missing. The table shows more than 150,000 clones, with about nine tenths occurring only once. The specimen sequenced was peripheral blood. The chain joins TRBV4-1 to TRBJ2-2; TRBD1 aligns across 8 bases. The TCR originated in a woman in her 70s with acute or convalescent COVID-19. For the CDR3, the DNA is TGCGCCAGCACGCCGGTTCCCGGGACAGGAGCCACCGGGGAGCTGTTTTTT. Translation gives CASTPVPGTGATGELFF.